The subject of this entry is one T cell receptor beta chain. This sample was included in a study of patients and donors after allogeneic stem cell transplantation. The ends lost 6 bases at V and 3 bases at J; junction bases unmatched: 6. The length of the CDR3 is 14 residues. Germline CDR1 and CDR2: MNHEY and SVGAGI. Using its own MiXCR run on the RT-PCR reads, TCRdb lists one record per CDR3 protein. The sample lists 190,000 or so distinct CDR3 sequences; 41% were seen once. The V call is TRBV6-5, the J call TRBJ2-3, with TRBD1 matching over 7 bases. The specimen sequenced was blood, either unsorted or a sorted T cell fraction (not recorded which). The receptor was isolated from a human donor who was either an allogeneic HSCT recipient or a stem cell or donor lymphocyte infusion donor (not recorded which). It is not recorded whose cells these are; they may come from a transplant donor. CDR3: CASRKGARTDTQYF. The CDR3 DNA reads TGTGCCAGCAGGAAGGGGGCGCGGACAGATACGCAGTATTTT.